These 26 T cell receptor beta chains were all obtained from the same sample, sequenced in a study of blood T cell repertoires in COVID-19. Some clones are missing from TCRdb's copy, which holds only in-frame ones; the method was immunoSEQ multiplex PCR. The data hold roughly 230,000 clones, with about 79% observed a single time. Sample: PBMCs or T cells enriched from blood (not recorded which). All receptors derive from a woman in her fifties or sixties who had recovered from COVID-19.

The rearrangement uses TRBV9 and TRBJ2-1; D not certain. V was clipped by 0 bases and J by 6 bases, with 7 bases between them. This CDR3 has 13 residues. Germline CDR1 reads SGDLS; CDR2 reads YYNGEE. The CDR3 is CASSVDLLNEQFF. CDR3 DNA: TGTGCCAGCAGCGTAGATCTCCTCAATGAGCAGTTCTTC.

This sequence joins TRBV27 and TRBJ2-2, with D perhaps matching TRBD2 (6 bases). Trimming stripped 3 bases from V and 1 base from J, with 12 bases between. The CDR3 has 16 residues. CDR1 and CDR2 from the germline V gene are MNHEY and SMNVEV (reference sequence). The CDR3 protein is CASSFLRELNTGELFF. Written as DNA, the CDR3 is TGTGCCAGCAGTTTCTTGCGGGAACTGAACACCGGGGAGCTGTTTTTT.

The chain is built from TRBV6-6 and TRBJ1-1; D is undetermined. Trimming cost V 6 bases and J 5 bases, with 10 bases left between them. The germline V gene encodes CDR1 MNHNY and CDR2 SVGAGI (reference sequence). The CDR3 runs to 12 residues. CDR3 nucleotide sequence: TGTGCCAGCAGCCCTCCCTCGACTGAAGCTTTCTTT. Protein product: CASSPPSTEAFF.

The chain employs TRBV19 and TRBJ2-5; TRBD2 is a possible D gene (5 bases). V was clipped by 8 bases and J by 6 bases, with 19 bases between them. Germline V gives CDR1 LNHDA, CDR2 SQIVND (reference sequence). The length of the CDR3 is 14 residues. The CDR3, as DNA: TGTGCCAGTTCGTTCGAGAGGGCCGCGCAGACCCAGTACTTC. Translation gives CASSFERAAQTQYF.

The chain employs TRBV6-5 and TRBJ2-2; D possibly corresponds to TRBD2 (5 bases). Germline V gene lookup returns CDR1 MNHEY and CDR2 SVGAGI. V was clipped by 5 bases and J by 4 bases, with 14 bases between them. This CDR3 is built from 15 residues. Written as DNA, the CDR3 is TGTGCCAGCAGTCCCGGGGTTCGTCGCACCGGGGAGCTGTTTTTT. It yields the protein CASSPGVRRTGELFF.

The CDR3 DNA reads TGCAGTGCTACGACAGGGGAGACCCAGTACTTC. Protein product: CSATTGETQYF. This chain joins TRBV20-1 and TRBJ2-5; TRBD1 matches 7 bases. CDR3 length equals 11 residues. V dropped 4 bases and J dropped 5; count of bases not matched to a gene: 1. Germline assignment: CDR1 DFQATT and CDR2 SNEGSKA (reference sequence).

The chain has TRBV5-6 and TRBJ1-4, with TRBD1 matching over 7 bases. J lost 8 bases, V lost 3 bases, and 10 bases had no gene match. CDR1 is SGHDT and CDR2 is YYEEEE in the germline V gene. The CDR3 extends over 15 amino acids. CDR3 DNA sequence: TGTGCCAGCAGCTCTCCTAAGACAGGGTTCGAAAAACTGTTTTTT. Its translation is CASSSPKTGFEKLFF.

The chain uses TRBV7-8 and TRBJ2-7; 9 nucleotides match TRBD1. CDR1 and CDR2 (germline): SGHVS, FQNEAQ. Trimming cost V 6 bases and J 5 bases; bases outside gene matches: 5. CDR3 length: 13 residues. The CDR3 DNA reads as TGTGCCAGCAGTTCAGGGACAGGGAACGAGCAGTACTTC. Protein: CASSSGTGNEQYF.

The chain joins TRBV6-2 or TRBV6-3 to TRBJ2-4; D not certain. The CDR3 contains 16 residues. V dropped 4 bases and J dropped 0 bases, with 13 bases sitting between them. Per the germline V gene, CDR1 is MNHEY and CDR2 is SVGEGT. This CDR3 reads CASSSDTSLAKNIQYF. CDR3 sequence (DNA): TGTGCCAGCAGTTCAGACACTTCACTAGCCAAAAACATTCAGTACTTC.

The CDR3 is CASSPTGTGLSNYGYTF. CDR3 in DNA: TGTGCCAGCTCACCCACCGGGACAGGGCTCTCTAACTATGGCTACACCTTC. The rearrangement links TRBV18 to TRBJ1-2, with TRBD1 matching 9 bases. The germline V gene encodes CDR1 KGHSH and CDR2 LQKENI. The CDR3 is 17 residues long. V lost 3 bases to trimming and J lost 0 bases; unmatched junction nucleotides: 8.

The J gene is TRBJ2-3, the V gene TRBV7-9; TRBD2 agrees at 9 bases. CDR3 length: 17 residues. V lost 3 bases and J lost 0; bases outside the gene matches: 7. CDR1 is SEHNR, CDR2 FQNEAQ, per germline (reference sequence). The CDR3 loop is CASSFDRAGGSTDTQYF. The CDR3 DNA sequence: TGTGCCAGCAGCTTTGACAGAGCGGGAGGAAGCACAGATACGCAGTATTTT. The full variable domain, rest sourced from reference TRBV7-9 and TRBJ2-3, is DTGVSQNPRHKITKRGQNVTFRCDPISEHNRLYWYRQTLGQGPEFLTYFQNEAQLEKSRLLSDRFSAERPKGSFSTLEIQRTEQGDSAMYLCASSFDRAGGSTDTQYFGPGTRLTVL.

The chain combines TRBV19 with TRBJ1-5; D ambiguous. The V gene's germline CDR1 is LNHDA and CDR2 SQIVND (reference sequence). The CDR3 consists of 13 residues. Trimming removed 6 bases from V and 8 bases from J, with 14 bases in between. CDR3: CASSQTDLEPQHF. The CDR3 nucleotides read TGTGCCAGTAGCCAGACTGACCTGGAGCCCCAGCATTTT.

The CDR3 DNA sequence: TGTGCCTCGTACAGGGGGCGCCTGAACTATGGCTACACCTTC. This codes for CASYRGRLNYGYTF. The chain uses TRBV24-1 and TRBJ1-2; 9 bases align to TRBD1. This CDR3 is 14 amino acids long. Germline V gene sequence: CDR1 KGHDR, CDR2 SFDVKD. V lost 12 bases to trimming and J lost 2 bases; unmatched junction nucleotides: 9.

The chain has TRBV7-9 and TRBJ2-3, with 12 positions matching TRBD2. Germline V CDR1 and CDR2: SEHNR, FQNEAQ (reference sequence). Losses at the gene ends were 7 bases for V and 0 bases for J; bases not matched to a gene: 8. The CDR3 length is 17 residues. The CDR3, as DNA: TGTGCCAGCACCAAAGGGACTAGCGGGTTTAGCACAGATACGCAGTATTTT. This sequence encodes CASTKGTSGFSTDTQYF.

Written as DNA, the CDR3 is TGCGCCAGCAGCTTGGGCGTAAGTCTGGGAGCATATCTGGAGCAGTACTTC. The encoded protein is CASSLGVSLGAYLEQYF. This chain connects TRBV5-1 to TRBJ2-7, with TRBD2 as a possible D gene (5 bases). Between the trimmed V and J ends, which lost 0 bases and 7 bases, there was a span of 23 bases. CDR3 length equals 17 residues. CDR1 and CDR2 from the germline V gene are SGHRS and YFSETQ.

This clone was recorded only once. One end of the junction does not line up with germline, which may come from a read error. The chain couples TRBV5-5 to TRBJ2-1, with D perhaps matching TRBD2 (6 bases). Germline loops: CDR1 SGHKS, CDR2 YYEKEE (reference sequence). The CDR3 is 17 amino acids. The CDR3 nucleotides are TGTGCCAGCAGCCTTGGGGGGTGGGTCGGGAGCTACGATGAGCAGTTCTTC. Translation gives CASSLGGWVGSYDEQFF. The variable domain in full, with the rest retrieved from reference TRBV5-5 and TRBJ2-1, is DAGVTQSPTHLIKTRGQQVTLRCSPISGHKSVSWYQQVLGQGPQFIFQYYEKEERGRGNFPDRFSARQFPNYSSELNVNALLLGDSALYLCASSLGGWVGSYDEQFFGPGTRLTVL.

This clone was counted once. The chain combines TRBV19 with TRBJ1-5; D not resolved. Between the trimmed V and J ends, which lost 3 bases and 0 bases, there was a span of 6 bases. Per the germline V gene, CDR1 is LNHDA and CDR2 is SQIVND (reference sequence). This CDR3 is built from 14 residues. The CDR3 sequence is CASSILNSNQPQHF. DNA of the CDR3: TGTGCCAGTAGTATCTTAAATAGCAATCAGCCCCAGCATTTT. The full variable domain, rest sourced from reference TRBV19 and TRBJ1-5, is DGGITQSPKYLFRKEGQNVTLSCEQNLNHDAMYWYRQDPGQGLRLIYYSQIVNDFQKGDIAEGYSVSREKKESFPLTVTSAQKNPTAFYLCASSILNSNQPQHFGDGTRLSIL.

The gene calls are TRBV25-1 and TRBJ2-7, with TRBD1 identical over 10 bases. J was trimmed by 2 bases and V by 1 base; bases with no gene match: 5. This CDR3 has 16 amino acids. Germline V CDR1 and CDR2: MGHDK, SYGVNS. The CDR3 is CASSESGTGVTYEQYF. CDR3 in DNA: TGTGCCAGCAGTGAATCCGGGACAGGGGTTACCTACGAGCAGTACTTC.

The rearrangement uses TRBV2 and TRBJ1-5; D unresolved. Trimming pared 0 bases from V and 3 bases from J, leaving 3 bases between. CDR3 size: 13 residues. The germline CDR1 and CDR2 sequences are SNHLY and FYNNEI. The CDR3 nucleotides are TGTGCCAGCAGTGAAGCCATCAATCAGCCCCAGCATTTT. Translation gives CASSEAINQPQHF.

In DNA form, the CDR3 reads TGTGCCAGCAGCTTAGCGTTTGGGCTCTCTGGGGCCAACGTCCTGACTTTC. Its protein product is CASSLAFGLSGANVLTF. The chain carries TRBV7-9 and TRBJ2-6, with D unclear. V lost 0 bases and J 0 bases, leaving 9 bases between the germline ends. The germline V gene encodes CDR1 SEHNR and CDR2 FQNEAQ (reference sequence). This CDR3 contains 17 residues.

This rearrangement joins TRBV4-3 to TRBJ2-3; 8 nucleotides match TRBD2. J gave up 1 base and V 6 bases, and 15 bases lay outside the gene matches. The CDR3 loop spans 18 amino acids. Germline V gene data show CDR1 as LGHNA and CDR2 as YSLEER. The CDR3 is CASSLYAASTSGTDTQYF. For the CDR3, the DNA is TGCGCCAGCAGTCTATACGCCGCGTCGACTAGCGGCACAGATACGCAGTATTTT.

This clone was seen only once. The V and J genes are TRBV11-2 and TRBJ1-5; D uncertain. This CDR3 has 14 residues. The V gene's germline CDR1 is SGHAT and CDR2 FQNNGV. V lost 1 base to trimming and J lost 3 bases, with 7 bases between them. The CDR3 sequence: CASSLVSNNQPQHF. The DNA for the CDR3 is TGTGCCAGCAGCTTAGTGTCTAACAATCAGCCCCAGCATTTT.

V and J are TRBV5-4 and TRBJ2-2, with 8 positions matching TRBD2. The CDR3 runs 17 residues. Germline V gene data show CDR1 as SGHNT and CDR2 as YYREEE (reference sequence). Unmatched junction bases numbered 12, after V lost 4 bases and J lost 4 bases. In DNA, the CDR3 is TGTGCCAGCAGCCCAGGACTAGCCCAATTATTCACCGGGGAGCTGTTTTTT. It encodes CASSPGLAQLFTGELFF.

The CDR3 region is CASRIVPSEAFF. CDR3 nucleotides: TGTGCCAGCAGAATAGTACCTTCTGAAGCTTTCTTT. The V call is TRBV12-3 or TRBV12-4, the J call TRBJ1-1, with D unclear. Trimming cost V 6 bases and J 6 bases, with 11 bases left between them. This CDR3 has 12 residues.

The chain links TRBV19 to TRBJ1-4, with 7 bases fitting TRBD1. With 3 bases clipped from V and 13 bases from J, the junction kept 8 bases outside the gene matches. This CDR3 contains 13 residues. Germline loops: CDR1 LNHDA, CDR2 SQIVND (reference sequence). The CDR3 DNA follows: TGTGCCAGTAGTATTTCGAGGGGGCGCAGACTGTTTTTT. This translates into CASSISRGRRLFF.

The genes are TRBV7-8 and TRBJ1-5; 7 bases map to TRBD1. V was clipped by 6 bases and J by 4 bases; unmatched bases: 12. Germline CDR1 reads SGHVS; CDR2 reads FQNEAQ. The CDR3 sequence is 16 residues long. The CDR3 nucleotides read TGTGCCAGCAGACCAGAGGGGGCAGCCCTAAATCAGCCCCAGCATTTT. The encoded protein is CASRPEGAALNQPQHF.